This passage covers 32 T cell receptor beta chains from one sample sequenced in a study of naive CD8 T cells in extremely preterm neonates. Some clones are missing from TCRdb's copy, which holds only in-frame ones; the method was immunoSEQ multiplex PCR. This table has 4,500 to 6,500 clones, nearly 98% appearing once. Sequences were obtained from naive CD8+ T cells from blood. These receptors came from a human donor in good health.

This chain connects TRBV28 to TRBJ1-1, with 7 bases aligning to TRBD1. The V gene end was trimmed by 3 bases and the J gene end by 4 bases; junction bases not matched to a gene: 23. Germline-derived CDR1 and CDR2 are MDHEN and SYDVKM. The CDR3 has 20 residues. For the CDR3, the DNA is TGTGCCAGCAGTTTGCCCGCAATCGGGTCGAGGGGGCGCGTAAGCACTGAAGCTTTCTTT. Translation: CASSLPAIGSRGRVSTEAFF.

This clone was seen only once. The chain combines TRBV28 with TRBJ1-1; perhaps TRBD1 as D (6 bases). The CDR3 is 14 amino acids. Germline assignment: CDR1 MDHEN and CDR2 SYDVKM. Trimming removed 5 bases at V and 0 bases at J, with 10 bases between. The CDR3 is CASSPGDMNTEAFF. In nucleotides, the CDR3 is TGTGCCAGCAGTCCAGGGGACATGAACACTGAAGCTTTCTTT.

In DNA form, the CDR3 reads TGCGCCAGCAGCTTGGGTGGGGCGTACCAAGAGACCCAGTACTTC. It yields the protein CASSLGGAYQETQYF. The rearrangement links TRBV5-1 to TRBJ2-5, with TRBD1 as a possible D gene (5 bases). Per the germline V gene, CDR1 is SGHRS and CDR2 is YFSETQ. This CDR3 region has 15 residues. V shed 0 bases and J shed 0 bases, with 9 bases lying between them.

The chain couples TRBV28 to TRBJ1-4; perhaps TRBD1 as D (5 bases). Germline CDR1 MDHEN, CDR2 SYDVKM. This CDR3 is built from 15 residues. V was cut by 3 bases and J by 1 base, with 9 bases left in between. The CDR3 is CASSFGGLTNEKLFF. The CDR3 nucleotides are TGTGCCAGCAGTTTTGGGGGACTAACTAATGAAAAACTGTTTTTT.

The gene calls are TRBV6-4 and TRBJ2-2; 8 nucleotides match TRBD1. CDR3 length: 15 amino acids. V lost 5 bases to trimming and J lost 2 bases; unmatched junction nucleotides: 4. Germline V gives CDR1 MRHNA, CDR2 SNTAGT. The CDR3 bases are TGTGCCAGCAGTATGGGGACAGGTAACACCGGGGAGCTGTTTTTT. Protein: CASSMGTGNTGELFF.

This chain uses TRBV20-1 with TRBJ1-2, with TRBD1 as a possible D gene (6 bases). The germline V gene has CDR1 DFQATT and CDR2 SNEGSKA (reference sequence). The length of the CDR3 is 9 residues. The CDR3 region is CTGTYGYTF. The CDR3 bases are TGCACCGGGACATATGGCTACACCTTC.

The CDR3 coding sequence is TGCGCCAGCAGCCAAACGGGACTCCCGGGGTGGGACGGGGAGCTGTTTTTT. It codes for CASSQTGLPGWDGELFF. V gene TRBV4-1 combines with J gene TRBJ2-2, with TRBD2 as a possible D gene (6 bases). Trimming pared 2 bases from V and 7 bases from J, leaving 20 bases between. Germline V gene data show CDR1 as MGHRA and CDR2 as YSYEKL. The CDR3 consists of 17 residues.

The V gene is TRBV5-1, the J gene TRBJ2-5; weak D call: TRBD2 (7 bases). V lost 7 bases, J lost 5 bases, and 18 bases lay in between. The CDR3 loop spans 14 amino acids. Germline V gene lookup returns CDR1 SGHRS and CDR2 YFSETQ. The DNA for the CDR3 is TGCGCCAGCGCCCCTAGGGGGGGGCTTGAGACCCAGTACTTC. Protein sequence: CASAPRGGLETQYF.

The chain couples TRBV9 to TRBJ1-4, with 8 bases fitting TRBD1. Germline V gives CDR1 SGDLS, CDR2 YYNGEE. With 3 bases clipped from V and 5 bases from J, the junction kept 12 bases outside the gene matches. This CDR3 has 17 amino acids. CDR3: CASSADRARDLNEKLFF. CDR3 DNA: TGTGCCAGCAGCGCGGACAGGGCACGAGACCTCAATGAAAAACTGTTTTTT.

V usage is TRBV28 and J usage is TRBJ2-5, with 7 bases aligning to TRBD1. With the DNA end fitting TRBJ2-7 better, the J assignment may be wrong. This CDR3 comprises 14 residues. Germline CDR1 and CDR2: MDHEN and SYDVKM. The DNA for the CDR3 is TGTGCCAGCAGCTCCGGGACAGCCTCCTACGAGCAGTACTTC. Translated, it gives CASSSGTASYEQYF.

This chain links TRBV27 with TRBJ2-6; D is uncertain. Germline V CDR1 and CDR2: MNHEY, SMNVEV (reference sequence). The CDR3 sequence is 17 residues long. V was pared by 2 bases and J by 0 bases, with 11 bases between. The chain's CDR3 is CASSLMGKLSGANVLTF. CDR3 nucleotides: TGTGCCAGCAGTTTAATGGGCAAACTCTCTGGGGCCAACGTCCTGACTTTC.

The J gene is TRBJ1-5, the V gene TRBV18; weak D call: TRBD1 (6 bases). The V and J ends lost 3 bases and 5 bases respectively, with 17 bases between them. In germline, CDR1 is KGHSH, CDR2 LQKENI. The CDR3 sequence is 16 residues long. The CDR3 loop is CASSPSRRGGDQPQHF. The DNA for the CDR3 is TGTGCCAGCTCACCTTCCCGCAGGGGAGGGGATCAGCCCCAGCATTTT.

This clone occurred once. V gene TRBV12-5 combines with J gene TRBJ1-2, with a weak D call TRBD1 (6 bases). This CDR3 is 13 amino acids long. V lost 1 base to trimming and J lost 9 bases, with 12 bases between them. The germline V gene has CDR1 LGHNT and CDR2 FRNRAP. Here the CDR3 reads CASGLGQALSYTF. The DNA of the CDR3 is TGTGCTAGTGGTTTGGGACAGGCCTTAAGCTACACCTTC.

J is TRBJ1-2 and V is TRBV7-2; 7 nucleotides agree with TRBD1. The V gene end was trimmed by 1 base and the J gene end by 4 bases; junction bases not matched to a gene: 0. The germline V gene has CDR1 SGHTA and CDR2 FQGNSA. The CDR3 runs 13 residues. The CDR3 coding sequence is TGTGCCAGCAGCTTAGAGGGGGCCTATGGCTACACCTTC. Protein sequence: CASSLEGAYGYTF.

The chain links TRBV19 to TRBJ2-3, with D uncertain. CDR1 is LNHDA and CDR2 is SQIVND in the germline V gene (reference sequence). The CDR3 contains 12 residues. V was pared by 4 bases and J by 2 bases, with 4 bases between. CDR3 protein: CASSKPTDTQYF. CDR3 nucleotides: TGTGCCAGTAGTAAGCCCACAGATACGCAGTATTTT.

The J gene is TRBJ2-3, the V gene TRBV4-1; D is undetermined. V gave up 4 bases and J gave up 2 bases, with 10 bases separating them. The CDR3 spans 14 residues. The germline V gene has CDR1 MGHRA and CDR2 YSYEKL. CDR3 bases: TGCGCCAGCAGCCTCACATCGCTCACAGATACGCAGTATTTT. This sequence encodes CASSLTSLTDTQYF.

The rearrangement joins TRBV5-1 to TRBJ1-2, with a weak D call TRBD1 (5 bases). Germline loops: CDR1 SGHRS, CDR2 YFSETQ. V lost 1 base to trimming and J lost 8 bases, with 18 bases between them. The CDR3 is 15 residues long. The CDR3 coding sequence is TGCGCCAGCAGCTTGATGTGGGGCCCGGAAGAGGGCTACACCTTC. Translated, it gives CASSLMWGPEEGYTF.

The CDR3, as DNA: TGTGCCAGCAGCTTAGTGGCCAATGAGCAGTTCTTC. Protein sequence: CASSLVANEQFF. V and J are TRBV11-2 and TRBJ2-1; D is unresolved. In germline, CDR1 is SGHAT, CDR2 FQNNGV. This CDR3 region has 12 residues. Trimming stripped 1 base from V and 6 bases from J, with 4 bases between.

This chain joins TRBV7-2 and TRBJ2-3; TRBD2 matches at 7 bases. This CDR3 comprises 14 residues. Trimming took 5 bases from V and 3 from J; bases not matched to a gene: 5. Germline CDR1 is SGHTA and CDR2 is FQGNSA. CDR3 bases: TGTGCCAGCAGCAAACTAGCGAGGACAGATACGCAGTATTTT. This translates into CASSKLARTDTQYF.

This clone showed up just once. The chain couples TRBV2 to TRBJ2-7; 9 bases match TRBD1. This CDR3 has 13 amino acids. Trimming took 1 base from V and 12 from J; bases not matched to a gene: 7. Per germline, CDR1 SNHLY and CDR2 FYNNEI. CDR3: CASSEVRTGVRYF. The CDR3, as DNA: TGTGCCAGCAGTGAAGTTCGGACAGGGGTTCGGTACTTC.

DNA for the CDR3: TGTGCCAGCAGCTCCGTAGCGGGATATATCAATGAGCAGTTCTTC. Translated: CASSSVAGYINEQFF. The chain has TRBV7-6 and TRBJ2-1; TRBD2 aligns across 8 bases. Germline CDR1 reads SGHVS; CDR2 reads FNYEAQ. The CDR3 runs 15 residues. Losses at the gene ends were 4 bases for V and 6 bases for J; bases not matched to a gene: 8.

The V and J genes are TRBV6-5 and TRBJ2-5, with unresolved D. The tail of the sequence fits TRBJ2-7 better, so the J call may be wrong. The CDR3 loop spans 16 amino acids. From germline, CDR1 is MNHEY and CDR2 SVGAGI. The CDR3 sequence is CASSYSKISSSYEQYF. CDR3 DNA: TGTGCCAGCAGTTATAGTAAGATATCGAGCTCCTACGAGCAGTACTTC.

The V and J genes are TRBV19 and TRBJ2-5; D is unresolved. The CDR3 consists of 13 residues. The V end lost 6 bases, the J end lost 5 bases, and 13 bases lay between the germline ends. The V gene's germline CDR1 is LNHDA and CDR2 SQIVND (reference sequence). CDR3 DNA sequence: TGTGCCAGTAGCACCGGTACCCCGGAGACCCAGTACTTC. As protein: CASSTGTPETQYF.

The V and J genes are TRBV2 and TRBJ1-2, with TRBD1 matching 7 bases. Per the germline V gene, CDR1 is SNHLY and CDR2 is FYNNEI. CDR3 size: 12 residues. V shed 6 bases, J shed 5 bases, and the junction held 3 bases outside the gene matches. The CDR3 spells CASRMTGYGYTF. CDR3 bases: TGTGCCAGCAGGATGACAGGGTATGGCTACACCTTC.

This chain joins TRBV30 and TRBJ1-2, with D possibly being TRBD1 (5 bases). Germline CDR1 and CDR2: GTSNPN and SVGIG (reference sequence). The CDR3 extends over 13 amino acids. Trimming stripped 0 bases from V and 3 bases from J, with 8 bases between. The CDR3 sequence is CAWSVTGYYGYTF. The CDR3 DNA is TGTGCCTGGAGTGTTACAGGCTACTATGGCTACACCTTC.

This rearrangement joins TRBV6-1 to TRBJ1-1; D gene uncertain. The CDR3 spans 12 residues. Germline V lookup: CDR1 MNHNS, CDR2 SASEGT. Trimming shortened V by 6 bases and J by 8 bases, and 13 bases separated the two germline ends. DNA of the CDR3: TGTGCCAGCAGCCCCTGGAGGGCGGAAGCTTTCTTT. Residues: CASSPWRAEAFF.

The chain recombines TRBV19 with TRBJ1-2, with D hard to call. The ends were cut back, 4 bases at V and 4 bases at J, with 13 bases in the middle. The CDR3 has 14 amino acids. From germline, CDR1 is LNHDA and CDR2 SQIVND (reference sequence). CDR3 amino acids: CASSNPGEPYGYTF. In nucleotides, the CDR3 is TGTGCCAGTAGTAATCCCGGGGAACCCTATGGCTACACCTTC.

The chain combines TRBV7-3 with TRBJ2-1, with a tentative D call TRBD1 (6 bases). There are 15 residues in the CDR3. Trimming took 3 bases from V and 6 from J, leaving 15 bases between them. Germline-derived CDR1 and CDR2 are SGHTA and FQGTGA. CDR3 region: CASSFTGSLLNEQFF. In DNA form, the CDR3 reads TGTGCCAGCAGCTTCACAGGGTCTTTACTCAATGAGCAGTTCTTC.

The chain couples TRBV9 to TRBJ1-1; no reliable D call. Germline assignment: CDR1 SGDLS and CDR2 YYNGEE. This CDR3 is 13 amino acids long. V lost 2 bases and J 1 base, leaving 6 bases between the germline ends. This chain's CDR3 is CASSVIPNTEAFF. CDR3 sequence (DNA): TGTGCCAGCAGCGTTATCCCGAACACTGAAGCTTTCTTT.

The rearrangement joins TRBV4-1 to TRBJ2-2; D is undetermined. V lost 1 base to trimming and J lost 2 bases, with 8 bases between them. Germline CDR1 and CDR2: MGHRA and YSYEKL. The CDR3 has 15 residues. The CDR3 sequence is CASSQVISNTGELFF. CDR3 coding DNA: TGCGCCAGCAGCCAAGTAATTAGTAACACCGGGGAGCTGTTTTTT.

V and J are TRBV5-1 and TRBJ1-2, with TRBD1 matching 11 bases. The CDR3 spans 15 residues. V lost 4 bases and J lost 1; bases outside the gene matches: 3. CDR1 is SGHRS and CDR2 is YFSETQ in the germline V gene. The CDR3, as DNA: TGCGCCAGCAGCATAGGGACAGGGGGTAACTATGGCTACACCTTC. It is translated as CASSIGTGGNYGYTF.

V and J are TRBV5-1 and TRBJ1-3; D gene ambiguous. CDR3 size: 15 residues. Trimming took 0 bases from V and 0 from J, leaving 7 bases between them. Per the germline V gene, CDR1 is SGHRS and CDR2 is YFSETQ. CDR3 sequence: CASSLAWSSGNTIYF. The CDR3 DNA reads as TGCGCCAGCAGCTTGGCTTGGAGCTCTGGAAACACCATATATTTT.